The clone carrying this TCR beta chain came up a few times. The target antigen is unknown. These data come from a study of CD8 T cells in ankylosing spondylitis. Whole-study results and caveats: Disease-associated clones were reportedly significantly overrepresented in matched ankylosing spondylitis synovial fluid. Earlier studies detected some motif variants in reactive arthritis synovial fluid and blood. Characteristic, it appeared, of ankylosing spondylitis blood was a TCR beta motif of about eight highly homologous variants.

The CDR3 is 13 amino acids. In germline, CDR1 is ENHRY, CDR2 SYGVKD. The V and J ends lost 6 bases and 6 bases respectively, with 14 bases between them. Quantitative barcoded 5'-RACE was used to prepare TCR beta libraries. One entry per CDR3 protein, called by TCRdb with MiXCR from the 5' RACE reads. The table shows some 840,000 distinct CDR3 sequences, with about 11% occurring only once. This clonotype was sampled from a male donor with ankylosing spondylitis. The sequencing sample was made of blood, either unsorted or a sorted T cell fraction (not recorded which). The V call is TRBV10-3, the J call TRBJ1-1; weak D call: TRBD1 (5 bases). In nucleotides, the CDR3 is TGTGCCATCAGAGAACAGGATTTCGCTGAAGCTTTCTTT. Protein sequence: CAIREQDFAEAFF.